Sequencing of this T cell receptor (beta chain) was carried out in a study of blood T cells in healthy people across ages (dated by TCRdb to the mid-2010s). Background for the entire study: In model experiments, template switching captured roughly one uniquely barcoded TCR beta cDNA molecule for every two T cells. To track age-related changes in TCR beta repertoire diversity, the study relied on deep sequencing normalized with unique cDNA molecular identifiers. Four age groups were formed from the donors: young (average approximately 15 years), middle-aged (around 37), aged (under 70) and long-lived (more than 75). Using the same blood draw, the study looked at two additional independent replicas of 1 million unique cDNA reads for two donors, one aged 18 to 29 and the other aged 80 or older.

From a lookup of the germline V gene (reference sequence), CDR1 and CDR2 are SEHNR and FQNEAQ. Including the terminal cysteine and phenylalanine, the CDR3 comprises 14 residues. Only CDR3 DNA is held: 42 bases, read in frame from base 1. Compared with germline, V lacks 3 bases and J lacks 2 bases; bases without a gene match: 4. The paper as a whole reports these results and caveats: Donor CMV infection status was unknown, potentially confounding age-related changes in expanded clonotypes. Compared with the aged group, the long-lived group had more naive CD4+ T cells, fewer expanded clones and increased TCR diversity, suggesting age selection. Because profiling used bulk unsorted PBMCs, naive and antigen-experienced compartments could not be compared conclusively. Observed TCR beta diversity correlated strongly with the percentage of naive T cells measured by flow cytometry. Observed TCR beta diversity per million T cells fell roughly linearly with age, and a significant reduction was already apparent by age roughly 40. Estimates of total diversity from one million sequenced T cells were regarded as lower bounds and underestimates.

Concerning this clonotype: Its antigen is not yet known. The sample holds no much larger clone one base away, and base qualities are not on file.

Systemically healthy Caucasian individuals from Russia, 35 to 40 in total and aged about 6 to 95 years, were included as donors. About 10 milliliters of peripheral blood were drawn from each donor into EDTA-treated Vacutainer tubes. Ficoll-Paque density-gradient centrifugation was used to isolate PBMCs, with at least 6.5 million obtained per sample. Trizol reagent was used to extract total RNA from PBMCs, with at least 5.5 micrograms per sample. The percentages of naive CD45RAhigh/CD27high T cells were determined by flow cytometry on a PBMC aliquot from every donor. The method was 5' RACE. This sample was sequenced with an Illumina HiSeq 2500. The second PCR ran for about 6 to 11 cycles and used a J-beta primer mix along with a sample-barcoded 5' primer. Each TCR beta cDNA molecule received a unique molecular identifier from a template-switch 5' adaptor carrying 12 random nucleotides. Each sample yielded at least 3 million CDR3-containing paired-end reads. First-strand cDNA was synthesized from all RNA with the Mint cDNA synthesis kit, primed by a TRBC-specific oligonucleotide. After uracil-DNA glycosylase treatment, a first 18-cycle PCR used universal primers M1SS and BC2_uni_R on all cDNA. As for the authors' bioinformatics: For normalization, 1 million high-quality reads, each with a distinct molecular identifier, were randomly selected from each sample. Reads sharing molecular identifiers were discarded rather than binned into consensus sequences. CDR3 identification, clonotype clustering and error correction used MiTCR with a Q25 quality threshold and the strictest error-elimination algorithm. Lower-bound total TCR beta diversity was estimated with a nonparametric unseen species model using Euler transformation. In TCRdb, the public reads were trimmed at Q25 with fastp and aligned with MiXCR, with productive beta chains retained. Every entry covers one CDR3 protein and lists the most common genes and DNA from its rows. The V and J calls come from TCRdb's annotation, not from the publication. The sample includes 750,000 to 950,000 distinct CDR3 sequences, with about 27% observed a single time. Jointly, the top ten make up roughly a tenth of the sample.

These same data were also listed under a study on T cells of mothers and their children. As described in the second report: Donors were nine systemically healthy Caucasian individuals: three mothers and their six children. cDNA synthesis used all of the extracted RNA, with around 1.6 ug of RNA in each 15 ul reaction. In the second PCR, the M1S primer added sample barcodes and 2-4 random nucleotides. Over 8 million TCR beta CDR3 reads came from each mother, compared with approximately 2.8 million reads from each child. In both related and unrelated pairs, thymic selection shapes the output of TCR recombination in a similar way, with inherited differences having only a minor effect. Related mother-child pairs always showed normalized repertoire overlap that was slightly higher than in unrelated mother-child pairs, though the difference was never significant. No persistent microchimeric T cell clones were found, with a detection sensitivity of 85 to 100 clones per million clonotypes. To look for features that set related mother-child pairs apart from unrelated individuals, the researchers ran deep NGS to compare the TCR beta repertoires of mothers and children. Mothers averaged around 43 +/- 4 years of age and children averaged approximately 12 +/- 4 years. After adapters were ligated using NEBNext reagents, the libraries underwent 100+100 nt paired-end sequencing on an Illumina HiSeq 2000. Mother and child libraries were prepared a month apart and sequenced in separate runs to prevent cross-contamination. For each donor, between about 500,000 and 2,200,000 distinct TCR beta clonotypes were identified. Naive TCR beta clonotypes were estimated from low-frequency clonotypes matched to each donor's FACS-determined naive share, without sorting.

Material for sequencing was blood. The TCR was taken from a woman in her thirties or forties in good health. The V and J segments used are TRBV7-9 and TRBJ2-7; TRBD1 aligns with 7 central bases. CDR3 protein: CASSFGTAPYEQYF. The nucleotide sequence is TGTGCCAGCAGCTTTGGGACAGCCCCCTACGAGCAGTACTTC.